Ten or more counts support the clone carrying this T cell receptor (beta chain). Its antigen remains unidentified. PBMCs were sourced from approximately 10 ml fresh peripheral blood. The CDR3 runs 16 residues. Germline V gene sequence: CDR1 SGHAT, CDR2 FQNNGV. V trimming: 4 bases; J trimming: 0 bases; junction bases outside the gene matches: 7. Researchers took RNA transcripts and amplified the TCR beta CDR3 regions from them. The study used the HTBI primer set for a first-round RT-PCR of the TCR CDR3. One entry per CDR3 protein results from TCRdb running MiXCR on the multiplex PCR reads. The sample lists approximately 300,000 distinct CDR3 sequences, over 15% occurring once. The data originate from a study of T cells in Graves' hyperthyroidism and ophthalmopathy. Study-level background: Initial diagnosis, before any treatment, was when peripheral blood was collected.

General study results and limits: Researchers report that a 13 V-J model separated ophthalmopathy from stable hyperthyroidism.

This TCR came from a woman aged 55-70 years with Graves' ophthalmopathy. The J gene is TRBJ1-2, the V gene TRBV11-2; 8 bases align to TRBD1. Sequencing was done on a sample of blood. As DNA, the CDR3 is TGTGCCAGCAGCTCGACAGGGGCAAGCGCTAACTATGGCTACACCTTC. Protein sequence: CASSSTGASANYGYTF.